A single count supports the clone carrying this T cell receptor beta chain. As yet, its antigen is unknown. This specimen comes from a study of T cell responses to AZD1222 COVID-19 vaccine. Across the study: Pooling of second doses given at about 4 or about 12 weeks was done.

Germline assignment: CDR1 ENHRY and CDR2 SYGVKD. V lost 3 bases, J lost 2 bases, and 7 bases lay in between. The CDR3 covers 13 residues. Whole-study results and caveats: Unmutated regions of variants are reportedly targeted by nearly half of spike-specific TCRs. Most donors were white British, females outnumbered males, and clonal diversity was possibly underestimated.

Profiled with immunoSEQ multiplex PCR; TCRdb holds only in-frame clones, not every one. The data hold some 140,000 clones, with roughly 90% observed a single time. The sequence derives from an adult in good health. This chain joins TRBV10-3 and TRBJ2-5; D may be TRBD1 (5 bases). The material was peripheral blood, obtained on day 0 of AZD1222 vaccination. The CDR3 here is CAISDDRQETQYF. The CDR3 DNA sequence: TGTGCCATCAGTGACGACAGACAAGAGACCCAGTACTTC.